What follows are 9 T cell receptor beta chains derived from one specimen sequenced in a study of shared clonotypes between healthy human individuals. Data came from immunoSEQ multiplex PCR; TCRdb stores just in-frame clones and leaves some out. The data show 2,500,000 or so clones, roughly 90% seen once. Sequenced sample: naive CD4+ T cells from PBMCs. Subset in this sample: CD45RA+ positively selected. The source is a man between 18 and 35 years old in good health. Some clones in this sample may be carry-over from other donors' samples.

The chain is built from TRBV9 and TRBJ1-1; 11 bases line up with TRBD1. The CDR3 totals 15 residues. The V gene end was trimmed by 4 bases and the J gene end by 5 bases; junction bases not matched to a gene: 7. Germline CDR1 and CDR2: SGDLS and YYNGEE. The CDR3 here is CASSPQDRGRTEAFF. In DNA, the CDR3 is TGTGCCAGCAGCCCCCAGGACAGGGGGCGAACTGAAGCTTTCTTT.

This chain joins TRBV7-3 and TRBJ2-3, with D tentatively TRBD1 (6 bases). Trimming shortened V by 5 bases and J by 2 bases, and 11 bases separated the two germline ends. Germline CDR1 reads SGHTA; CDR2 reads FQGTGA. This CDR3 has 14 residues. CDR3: CASSRTAYTDTQYF. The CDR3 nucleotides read TGTGCCAGCAGCAGGACAGCCTACACAGATACGCAGTATTTT.

CDR3 sequence reads: CASSFYASGSFPDTQYF. The CDR3, as DNA: TGCGCCAGCAGCTTCTATGCTAGCGGGAGTTTTCCCGATACGCAGTATTTT. V gene TRBV5-1 combines with J gene TRBJ2-3; 10 bases are shared with TRBD2. This CDR3 is 17 amino acids long. Germline CDR1 reads SGHRS; CDR2 reads YFSETQ. Trimming removed 2 bases from V and 6 bases from J; junction bases left unmatched: 12.

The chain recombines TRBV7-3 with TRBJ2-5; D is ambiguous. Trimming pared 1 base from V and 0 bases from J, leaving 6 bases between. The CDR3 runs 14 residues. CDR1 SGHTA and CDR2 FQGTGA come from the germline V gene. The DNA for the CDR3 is TGTGCCAGCAGCTTAAGGGCGTACCAAGAGACCCAGTACTTC. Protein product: CASSLRAYQETQYF. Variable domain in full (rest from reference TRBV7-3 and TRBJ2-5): GAGVSQTPSNKVTEKGKYVELRCDPISGHTALYWYRQSLGQGPEFLIYFQGTGAADDSGLPNDRFFAVRPEGSVSTLKIQRTERGDSAVYLCASSLRAYQETQYFGPGTRLLVL.

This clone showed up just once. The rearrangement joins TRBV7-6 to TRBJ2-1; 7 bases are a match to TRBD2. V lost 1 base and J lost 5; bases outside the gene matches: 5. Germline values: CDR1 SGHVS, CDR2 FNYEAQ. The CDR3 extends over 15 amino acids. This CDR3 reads CASSLVVAGDNEQFF. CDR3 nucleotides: TGTGCCAGCAGCTTAGTGGTGGCGGGAGACAATGAGCAGTTCTTC.

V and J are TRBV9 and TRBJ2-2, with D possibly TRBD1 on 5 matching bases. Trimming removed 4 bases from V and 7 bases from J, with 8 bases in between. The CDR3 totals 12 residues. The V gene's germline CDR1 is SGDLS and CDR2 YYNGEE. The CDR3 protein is CASSPQGGELFF. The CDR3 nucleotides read TGTGCCAGCAGCCCCCAGGGCGGGGAGCTGTTTTTT. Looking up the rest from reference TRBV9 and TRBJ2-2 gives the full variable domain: DSGVTQTPKHLITATGQRVTLRCSPRSGDLSVYWYQQSLDQGLQFLIQYYNGEERAKGNILERFSAQQFPDLHSELNLSSLELGDSALYFCASSPQGGELFFGEGSRLTVL.

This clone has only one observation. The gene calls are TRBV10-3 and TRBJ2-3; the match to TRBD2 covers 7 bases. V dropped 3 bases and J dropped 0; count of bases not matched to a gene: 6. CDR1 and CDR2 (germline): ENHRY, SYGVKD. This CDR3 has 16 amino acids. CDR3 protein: CAISERPGGSTDTQYF. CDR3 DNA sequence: TGTGCCATCAGTGAACGTCCCGGGGGGAGCACAGATACGCAGTATTTT.

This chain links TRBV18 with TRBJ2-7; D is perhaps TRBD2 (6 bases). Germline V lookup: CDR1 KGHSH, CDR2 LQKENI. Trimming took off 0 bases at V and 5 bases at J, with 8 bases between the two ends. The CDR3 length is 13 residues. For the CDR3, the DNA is TGTGCCAGCTCACCACCGGGGGAGGACGAGCAGTACTTC. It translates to CASSPPGEDEQYF. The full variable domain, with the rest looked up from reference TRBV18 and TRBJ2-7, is NAGVMQNPRHLVRRRGQEARLRCSPMKGHSHVYWYRQLPEEGLKFMVYLQKENIIDESGMPKERFSAEFPKEGPSILRIQQVVRGDSAAYFCASSPPGEDEQYFGPGTRLTVT.

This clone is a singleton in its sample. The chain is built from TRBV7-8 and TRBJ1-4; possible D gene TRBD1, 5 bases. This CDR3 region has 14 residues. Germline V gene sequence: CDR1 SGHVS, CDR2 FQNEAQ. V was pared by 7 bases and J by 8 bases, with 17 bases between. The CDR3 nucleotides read TGTGCCAGCACCGGATCGGGACCGCAGGAAAAACTGTTTTTT. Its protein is CASTGSGPQEKLFF.